This is a list of T cell receptor beta chains from one sample in a study of cytomegalovirus exposure and HLA in healthy donors. The data were produced by immunoSEQ multiplex PCR, yet TCRdb's version contains in-frame clones alone and is incomplete. There are 90,000 to 120,000 clones in the sample; about 85% occur only once, and 2% to 2.5% lies in the top ten. Sequenced material: PBMCs. Source of these receptors: a man aged 25-40 years in good health and CMV-seronegative. The CDR3 runs from the conserved cysteine through the conserved F or W. Fields, in order: clone size, D gene, J gene, V gene, CDR3 protein, CDR3 DNA. A D gene is named only where the DNA matches it firmly. Clone size is stated in some rows and not others, as once, few, many or a class when expanded.

size: .
D: .
J: TRBJ1-3
V: TRBV6-1
CDR3: CASSDLGSTIYF
DNA: TGTGCCAGCAGTGATCTGGGGAGCACCATATATTTT

size: .
D: .
J: TRBJ2-2
V: TRBV6-1
CDR3: CASSGTGNTGELFF
DNA: TGTGCCAGCAGTGGGACTGGGAACACCGGGGAGCTGTTTTTT

size: .
D: .
J: TRBJ1-1
V: TRBV7-3
CDR3: CASRSDSGKNTEAFF
DNA: TGTGCCAGCAGGTCGGACTCGGGAAAGAACACTGAAGCTTTCTTT

size: once
D: .
J: TRBJ2-7
V: TRBV4-1
CDR3: CASSQAVTAISYEQYF
DNA: TGCGCCAGCAGCCAAGCCGTGACAGCGATTTCCTACGAGCAGTACTTC

size: .
D: .
J: TRBJ2-7
V: TRBV10-2
CDR3: CASSESPRGHEQYF
DNA: TGCGCCAGCAGTGAGTCGCCAAGGGGCCACGAGCAGTACTTC

size: once
D: .
J: TRBJ1-1
V: TRBV5-1
CDR3: CASSLATGTNQPNTEAFF
DNA: TGCGCCAGCAGCTTGGCAACCGGGACAAACCAGCCGAACACTGAAGCTTTCTTT

size: .
D: .
J: TRBJ1-2
V: TRBV4-1
CDR3: CASSRDIYGYTF
DNA: TGCGCCAGCAGCCGAGACATTTATGGCTACACCTTC

size: .
D: TRBD2
J: TRBJ2-2
V: TRBV5-4
CDR3: CASSLESLLAGEGTGELFF
DNA: TGTGCCAGCAGCTTGGAGAGTTTACTAGCGGGAGAGGGCACCGGGGAGCTGTTTTTT

size: .
D: .
J: TRBJ2-1
V: TRBV4-1
CDR3: CASSQDSPSYNEQFF
DNA: TGCGCCAGCAGTCAAGACTCTCCTTCCTACAATGAGCAGTTCTTC

size: .
D: .
J: TRBJ2-2
V: TRBV1
CDR3: CTSSQGLGSVTGELFF
DNA: TGCACCAGCAGCCAAGGACTAGGGAGTGTCACCGGGGAGCTGTTTTTT

size: .
D: .
J: TRBJ1-1
V: TRBV2
CDR3: CASNGATEAFF
DNA: TGTGCCAGCAATGGGGCCACTGAAGCTTTCTTT

size: few
D: TRBD2
J: TRBJ2-7
V: TRBV7-9
CDR3: CASSLAAGGGYEQYF
DNA: TGTGCCAGCAGCTTAGCGGCGGGGGGGGGCTACGAGCAGTACTTC

size: .
D: TRBD2
J: TRBJ2-7
V: TRBV2
CDR3: CASVWTSDSYEQYF
DNA: TGTGCCAGCGTCTGGACTAGCGACTCCTACGAGCAGTACTTC

size: .
D: .
J: TRBJ2-1
V: TRBV29-1
CDR3: CSGQYNNEQFF
DNA: TGCAGCGGGCAGTATAACAATGAGCAGTTCTTC

size: .
D: .
J: TRBJ1-2
V: TRBV9
CDR3: CASSVDPGGLRGYGYTF
DNA: TGTGCCAGCAGCGTAGATCCCGGCGGATTAAGGGGCTATGGCTACACCTTC

size: .
D: .
J: TRBJ1-3
V: TRBV5-1
CDR3: CASPGNTIYF
DNA: TGCGCCAGCCCCGGGAACACCATATATTTT

size: .
D: TRBD1
J: TRBJ2-7
V: TRBV5-4
CDR3: CASSSTGQGTYEQYF
DNA: TGTGCCAGCAGCTCAACGGGACAGGGGACTTACGAGCAGTACTTC

size: .
D: .
J: TRBJ2-7
V: TRBV5-1
CDR3: CASRPQGTRSYEQYF
DNA: TGCGCCAGCAGGCCGCAGGGGACCCGATCCTACGAGCAGTACTTC

size: .
D: .
J: TRBJ2-1
V: TRBV19
CDR3: CASSIAGDNEQFF
DNA: TGTGCCAGTAGTATTGCCGGGGACAATGAGCAGTTCTTC

size: .
D: TRBD2
J: TRBJ2-1
V: TRBV4-1
CDR3: CASSHPGLGVDNEQFF
DNA: TGCGCCAGCAGCCACCCTGGACTAGGAGTAGACAATGAGCAGTTCTTC

size: .
D: .
J: TRBJ2-7
V: TRBV27
CDR3: CASSLRGSYEQYF
DNA: TGTGCCAGCAGTTTAAGGGGCTCCTACGAGCAGTACTTC

size: .
D: TRBD1
J: TRBJ1-4
V: TRBV28
CDR3: CASLAGGREKLFF
DNA: TGTGCCAGCTTGGCAGGGGGTAGGGAAAAACTGTTTTTT

size: .
D: .
J: TRBJ1-5
V: TRBV21-1
CDR3: CASSLHIDRDQPQHF
DNA: TGTGCCAGCAGCTTACACATCGACAGGGATCAGCCCCAGCATTTT

size: once
D: .
J: TRBJ1-2
V: TRBV4-1
CDR3: CASSPIRESYGYTF
DNA: TGCGCCAGCAGCCCCATTAGGGAGAGCTATGGCTACACCTTC

size: .
D: TRBD1
J: TRBJ2-5
V: TRBV4-1
CDR3: CASSYGQGQETQYF
DNA: TGCGCCAGCAGCTACGGACAGGGGCAAGAGACCCAGTACTTC

size: .
D: .
J: TRBJ1-1
V: TRBV6-1
CDR3: CASSERWEGPAGKKTEAFF
DNA: TGTGCCAGCAGTGAACGGTGGGAGGGTCCCGCAGGGAAAAAAACTGAAGCTTTCTTT

size: .
D: .
J: TRBJ2-5
V: TRBV18
CDR3: CASSPPSVRETQYF
DNA: TGTGCCAGCTCACCACCTAGCGTTAGGGAGACCCAGTACTTC

size: once
D: .
J: TRBJ2-7
V: TRBV4-1
CDR3: CASSPGGQGGYEQYF
DNA: TGCGCCAGCAGCCCGGGGGGGCAGGGGGGGTACGAGCAGTACTTC

size: .
D: TRBD1
J: TRBJ2-3
V: TRBV28
CDR3: CASSSPGQYTDTQYF
DNA: TGTGCCAGCAGTTCCCCGGGACAGTATACAGATACGCAGTATTTT

size: once
D: .
J: TRBJ2-5
V: TRBV15
CDR3: CATGHEETQYF
DNA: TGTGCCACCGGGCACGAGGAGACCCAGTACTTC

size: .
D: .
J: TRBJ2-5
V: TRBV4-1
CDR3: CASSRRQSQETQYF
DNA: TGCGCCAGCAGCCGTCGACAGAGCCAAGAGACCCAGTACTTC

size: .
D: TRBD1
J: TRBJ1-5
V: TRBV6-1
CDR3: CARTDRVGNQPQHF
DNA: TGTGCCCGCACGGACAGGGTGGGCAATCAGCCCCAGCATTTT

size: .
D: .
J: TRBJ2-7
V: TRBV5-8
CDR3: CASSRDRSSYEQYF
DNA: TGTGCCAGCAGCCGAGACAGGAGCTCCTACGAGCAGTACTTC

size: .
D: TRBD1
J: TRBJ2-7
V: TRBV28
CDR3: CASSPTGTGVYEQYF
DNA: TGTGCCAGCAGTCCGACCGGGACAGGGGTCTACGAGCAGTACTTC

size: .
D: TRBD2
J: TRBJ2-5
V: TRBV29-1
CDR3: CSVEFSGMGETQYF
DNA: TGCAGCGTTGAATTTAGCGGGATGGGAGAGACCCAGTACTTC

size: .
D: TRBD1
J: TRBJ1-5
V: TRBV6-5
CDR3: CASRGDRAQPQHF
DNA: TGTGCCAGCAGGGGGGACAGGGCTCAGCCCCAGCATTTT

size: .
D: .
J: TRBJ2-7
V: TRBV29-1
CDR3: CSVVSTTYEQYF
DNA: TGCAGCGTTGTCTCAACAACCTACGAGCAGTACTTC

size: .
D: .
J: TRBJ2-3
V: TRBV29-1
CDR3: CSVEKLADTQYF
DNA: TGCAGCGTTGAGAAGCTTGCGGATACGCAGTATTTT

size: .
D: .
J: TRBJ2-7
V: TRBV6-5
CDR3: CASSPRGSTSYEQYF
DNA: TGTGCCAGCAGTCCCCGGGGTAGTACCTCCTACGAGCAGTACTTC

size: .
D: .
J: TRBJ1-5
V: TRBV19
CDR3: CASSKLSNQPQHF
DNA: TGTGCCAGTAGTAAACTGAGCAATCAGCCCCAGCATTTT

size: .
D: TRBD1
J: TRBJ1-4
V: TRBV30
CDR3: CAWSSGTGVEKLFF
DNA: TGTGCCTGGAGTTCCGGCACAGGGGTTGAAAAACTGTTTTTT

size: .
D: .
J: TRBJ1-1
V: TRBV9
CDR3: CASSVAQEGTEAFF
DNA: TGTGCCAGCAGCGTAGCTCAGGAGGGCACTGAAGCTTTCTTT

size: .
D: TRBD1
J: TRBJ1-2
V: TRBV30
CDR3: CAWRARGRDYGYTF
DNA: TGTGCCTGGAGGGCCAGGGGGCGCGACTATGGCTACACCTTC

size: once
D: TRBD2
J: TRBJ2-5
V: TRBV7-7
CDR3: CASSLTGLGETQYF
DNA: TGTGCTAGCAGCTTAACGGGACTAGGGGAGACCCAGTACTTC

size: .
D: .
J: TRBJ2-3
V: TRBV5-1
CDR3: CASSRRPADSTDTQYF
DNA: TGCGCCAGCAGCCGCCGCCCGGCGGATAGCACAGATACGCAGTATTTT

size: .
D: .
J: TRBJ1-2
V: TRBV18
CDR3: CASSPTDSGYGYTF
DNA: TGTGCCAGCTCCCCGACGGATTCGGGCTATGGCTACACCTTC

size: .
D: .
J: TRBJ2-7
V: TRBV7-9
CDR3: CASSSPLGPYEQYF
DNA: TGTGCCAGCAGCTCGCCTCTAGGTCCCTACGAGCAGTACTTC

size: .
D: TRBD1
J: TRBJ1-5
V: TRBV28
CDR3: CASSETGGNQPQHF
DNA: TGTGCCAGCAGCGAAACAGGGGGCAATCAGCCCCAGCATTTT

size: .
D: .
J: TRBJ1-1
V: TRBV11-2
CDR3: CASSHGGTEAFF
DNA: TGTGCCAGCAGCCACGGCGGCACTGAAGCTTTCTTT

size: .
D: TRBD2
J: TRBJ2-1
V: TRBV19
CDR3: CASVPSGGHNEQFF
DNA: TGTGCCAGCGTCCCTAGCGGGGGCCACAATGAGCAGTTCTTC

size: few
D: .
J: TRBJ1-3
V: TRBV2
CDR3: CASRNSVGSGNTIYF
DNA: TGTGCCAGCAGGAACAGTGTCGGCTCTGGAAACACCATATATTTT

size: .
D: TRBD1
J: TRBJ1-2
V: TRBV28
CDR3: CASATGGNGYTF
DNA: TGTGCCAGCGCGACAGGGGGTAATGGCTACACCTTC